Listed below are T cell receptor beta chains from one sample, sequenced in a study of Ad26.COV2.S vaccination and SARS-CoV-2 variants. Clones were read by immunoSEQ multiplex PCR, and TCRdb kept only the in-frame ones, dropping some. Of 410,000 or so clones listed, 75% to 95% are singletons. The starting material was peripheral blood, obtained in a trial of Ad26.COV2.S vaccine versus placebo. The source of these receptors is a person between 18 and 60 years old who received the Ad26.COV2.S COVID-19 vaccine or a placebo. Both conserved end residues are part of each CDR3. The D gene is left open where the match is weak. Only some rows state a clone size, as once, few, many or a class for expanded clones.

cdr3_length,d_call,j_call,v_call,clone_size,cdr3_nt,cdr3_aa
12,-,TRBJ2-2,TRBV20-1,few,TGCAGTGCTAGTACGAACACCGGGGAGCTGTTTTTT,CSASTNTGELFF
13,-,TRBJ1-1,TRBV11-2,-,TGTGCCAGCAGCGCACAGGGGAACACTGAAGCTTTCTTT,CASSAQGNTEAFF
19,TRBD1,TRBJ2-2,TRBV9,-,TGTGCCAGCAGCGTAGAGTCCCCGACAGGGGGCCCCTTTGCCGGGGAGCTGTTTTTT,CASSVESPTGGPFAGELFF
17,-,TRBJ2-3,TRBV11-2,once,TGTGCCAGCAGCTTAGGTGCTGTGCGGTTATCCATAGATACGCAGTATTTT,CASSLGAVRLSIDTQYF
14,TRBD2,TRBJ2-1,TRBV9,-,TGTGCCAGCAGCCTTTGGACTAGCAAAAATGAGCAGTTCTTC,CASSLWTSKNEQFF
19,TRBD2,TRBJ2-3,TRBV7-2,-,TGTGCCAGCAGCTGGGGGGGACTAGCGGGCCCACCGAGCACAGATACGCAGTATTTT,CASSWGGLAGPPSTDTQYF
12,-,TRBJ1-4,TRBV30,-,TGTGCCTGGAGTGAGGCACAGCGGGAACTGTTTTTT,CAWSEAQRELFF
14,-,TRBJ2-1,TRBV27,-,TGTGCCAGCAGTCCTCTAAGGGAGTACAATGAGCAGTTCTTC,CASSPLREYNEQFF
14,-,TRBJ2-1,TRBV3-1/TRBV3-2,few,TGTGCCAGCAGCCAAGATTTCCGGAACAATGAGCAGTTCTTC,CASSQDFRNNEQFF
14,TRBD1,TRBJ2-4,TRBV5-4,-,TGTGCCAGCAGCTTGGAGACAGGGGCAAACATTCAGTACTTC,CASSLETGANIQYF
16,TRBD2,TRBJ2-1,TRBV7-3,once,TGTGCCAGCACCCTAGGGCCTAGCGGGAGCAAATATGAGCAGTTCTTC,CASTLGPSGSKYEQFF
14,TRBD1,TRBJ2-1,TRBV23-1,-,TGCGCCAGTCCTACCGGGACAGAATACAATGAGCAGTTCTTC,CASPTGTEYNEQFF
11,-,TRBJ2-1,TRBV7-3,-,TGTGCCAGCAGCTTAGGTACCGAGCAGTTCTTC,CASSLGTEQFF
18,TRBD2,TRBJ2-1,TRBV3-1/TRBV3-2,-,TGTGCCAGCAGCCAAGATCTAACGACTAGCGGGAGTACCAATGAGCAGTTCTTC,CASSQDLTTSGSTNEQFF
14,TRBD1,TRBJ2-7,TRBV6-5,-,TGTGCCAGCAGTTATGGGACAGGGTATATCGAGCAGTACTTC,CASSYGTGYIEQYF
14,TRBD1,TRBJ1-3,TRBV2,-,TGTGCCAGCGGACAGGGGACCGATGGAAACACCATATATTTT,CASGQGTDGNTIYF
14,-,TRBJ2-1,TRBV4-3,-,TGCGCCAGCAGCCAAGATTGGGCTATGGATGAGCAGTTCTTC,CASSQDWAMDEQFF
14,-,TRBJ1-6,TRBV7-9,few,TGTGCCAGCAGCTTAGTCTCGGGAGGATCACCCCTCCACTTT,CASSLVSGGSPLHF
16,TRBD2,TRBJ2-7,TRBV6-2/TRBV6-3,-,TGTGCCAGCAGTTCCGATAGCGGGAGCCCCCGGAACGAGCAGTACTTC,CASSSDSGSPRNEQYF
15,-,TRBJ2-1,TRBV7-2,-,TGTGCCAGCAGCTTTTCCTCCGGGGGAATGGGTGAGCAGTTCTTC,CASSFSSGGMGEQFF
16,TRBD2,TRBJ2-1,TRBV6-4,-,TGTGCCAGCAGCTGGGGGGTGGCGGGAGATCGTAATGAGCAGTTCTTC,CASSWGVAGDRNEQFF
15,-,TRBJ1-1,TRBV6-5,-,TGTGCCAGCAGTTACTCGAGGCAGGGGAACACTGAAGCTTTCTTT,CASSYSRQGNTEAFF
12,-,TRBJ2-7,TRBV5-1,-,TGCGCCAGCAGCTTGGAAGCCTACGAGCAGTACTTC,CASSLEAYEQYF
15,-,TRBJ1-6,TRBV11-2,-,TGTGCCAGCAGCTTAGACAGGAGCTATAATTCACCCCTCCACTTT,CASSLDRSYNSPLHF